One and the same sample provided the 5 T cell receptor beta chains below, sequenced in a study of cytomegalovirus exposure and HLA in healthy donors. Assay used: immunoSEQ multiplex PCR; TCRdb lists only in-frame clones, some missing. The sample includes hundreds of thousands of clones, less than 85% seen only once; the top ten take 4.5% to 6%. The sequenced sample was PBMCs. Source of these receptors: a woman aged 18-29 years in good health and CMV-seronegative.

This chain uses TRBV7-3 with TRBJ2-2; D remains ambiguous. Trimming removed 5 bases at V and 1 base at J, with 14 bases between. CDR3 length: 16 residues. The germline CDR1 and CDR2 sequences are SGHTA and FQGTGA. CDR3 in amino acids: CASSPSPGVNTGELFF. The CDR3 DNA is TGTGCCAGCAGCCCTAGTCCGGGCGTGAACACCGGGGAGCTGTTTTTT.

The CDR3 nucleotides are TGTGCCACCAGCGGCGAGACAGGGCTGAACACCATATATTTT. It translates to CATSGETGLNTIYF. This chain links TRBV15 with TRBJ1-3; 7 positions agree with TRBD1. From germline, CDR1 is LNHNV and CDR2 YYDKDF (reference sequence). The J segment lost 7 bases and the V segment lost 5 bases, leaving 8 bases of the junction unmatched. This CDR3 comprises 14 residues.

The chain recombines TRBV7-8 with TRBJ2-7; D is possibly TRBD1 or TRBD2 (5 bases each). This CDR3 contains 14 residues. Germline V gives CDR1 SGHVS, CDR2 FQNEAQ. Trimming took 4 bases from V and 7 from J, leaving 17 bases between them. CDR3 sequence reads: CASSSSRGAGEQYF. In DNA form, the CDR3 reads TGTGCCAGCAGCTCTAGTCGGGGCGCAGGGGAGCAGTACTTC.

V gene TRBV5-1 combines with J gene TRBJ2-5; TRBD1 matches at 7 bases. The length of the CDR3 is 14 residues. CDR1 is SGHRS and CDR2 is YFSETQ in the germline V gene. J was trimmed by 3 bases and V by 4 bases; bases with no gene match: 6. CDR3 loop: CASSVPGQKETQYF. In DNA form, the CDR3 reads TGCGCCAGCAGCGTACCGGGACAGAAAGAGACCCAGTACTTC.

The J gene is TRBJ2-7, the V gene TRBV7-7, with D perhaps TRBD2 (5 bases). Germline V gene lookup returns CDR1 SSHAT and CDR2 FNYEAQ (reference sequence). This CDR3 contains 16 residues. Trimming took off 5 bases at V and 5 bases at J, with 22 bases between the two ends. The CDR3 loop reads CASSPPLHCPSNEQYF. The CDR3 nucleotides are TGTGCCAGCAGCCCCCCCTTACACTGTCCTAGCAACGAGCAGTACTTC.